This TCR beta chain was sequenced in a study of neoadjuvant anti-PD-1 for oral cavity cancer. The time point here: after neoadjuvant nivolumab, at surgical resection. The V and J ends lost 2 bases and 8 bases, in that order; junction bases with no gene match: 7. Germline CDR1 SGDLS, CDR2 YYNGEE. The CDR3 is 14 amino acids. Some clones are missing from TCRdb's copy, which holds only in-frame ones; the method was immunoSEQ multiplex PCR. In the table there are over 65,000 clones, roughly nine tenths of which are singletons. The chain links TRBV9 to TRBJ2-1; 7 bases align to TRBD1. This specimen was PBMCs, taken after nivolumab (anti-PD-1) treatment. The TCR sequence derives from a person aged 35-79 years with oral cavity squamous cell carcinoma. CDR3 residues: CASSVSQGVDEQFF. The CDR3 bases are TGTGCCAGCAGCGTGTCTCAGGGGGTCGATGAGCAGTTCTTC. Filled out from reference TRBV9 and TRBJ2-1, the complete variable domain reads DSGVTQTPKHLITATGQRVTLRCSPRSGDLSVYWYQQSLDQGLQFLIQYYNGEERAKGNILERFSAQQFPDLHSELNLSSLELGDSALYFCASSVSQGVDEQFFGPGTRLTVL.